A selection of T cell receptor beta chains follows, all from one sample in a study of response to subunit inactivated influenza vaccine. A single record per CDR3 protein comes from TCRdb applying MiXCR to the RT-PCR reads. The sample holds under 750,000 distinct CDR3 sequences, about an eighth seen once. The sequences come from PBMCs from blood, collected on the day of vaccination. All receptors derive from a man in his fifties or sixties who received an inactivated influenza vaccine. The CDR3 runs from the conserved cysteine through the conserved F or W. Fields, in order: clone size, J gene, D gene, V gene, CDR3 protein, CDR3 DNA. A D gene is named only where the DNA matches it firmly. Size values are once, few and many counts, or a class for expanded clones, and some rows have none.

few	TRBJ2-3	.	TRBV20-1	CSATPGLVPDTQYF	TGCAGTGCGACCCCCGGCCTTGTCCCTGATACGCAGTATTTT
few	TRBJ2-3	TRBD2	TRBV3-1	CASSHRWTSGTDTQYF	TGTGCCAGCAGCCACCGGTGGACTAGCGGCACAGATACGCAGTATTTT
few	TRBJ2-1	.	TRBV7-8	CASSPPGVADLYNEQFF	TGTGCCAGCAGCCCCCCTGGAGTAGCGGACCTCTACAATGAGCAGTTCTTC
.	TRBJ1-5	.	TRBV6-1	CASRPAGRASNQPQHF	TGTGCCAGCAGACCCGCCGGACGCGCGAGCAATCAGCCCCAGCATTTT
.	TRBJ2-2	.	TRBV24-1	CATSDLLSHTGELFF	TGTGCCACCAGTGATTTGCTTTCTCACACCGGGGAGCTGTTTTTT
many	TRBJ2-1	TRBD2	TRBV29-1	CSVGRGSLGEQFF	TGCAGCGTTGGGCGCGGGAGTCTGGGTGAGCAGTTCTTC
.	TRBJ2-7	TRBD2	TRBV4-1	CASSRRLAGMYEQYF	TGCGCCAGCAGCCGACGACTAGCGGGAATGTACGAGCAGTACTTC
.	TRBJ2-7	.	TRBV20-1	CSATRMPYEQYF	TGCAGTGCAACGAGGATGCCCTACGAGCAGTACTTC
.	TRBJ2-7	TRBD1	TRBV20-1	CSATDRGVNEQYF	TGCAGTGCTACGGACAGGGGTGTCAACGAGCAGTACTTC
few	TRBJ2-1	.	TRBV5-1	CASSGLTDNEQFF	TGCGCCAGCAGCGGACTAACCGACAATGAGCAGTTCTTC
many	TRBJ2-2	.	TRBV10-3	CAIRTRTGRGGELFF	TGTGCCATCAGGACACGGACAGGGAGGGGCGGGGAGCTGTTTTTT
.	TRBJ2-7	.	TRBV5-1	CASSTWTERSYEQYF	TGCGCCAGCAGCACTTGGACAGAGAGGTCCTACGAGCAGTACTTC
.	TRBJ2-7	TRBD1	TRBV3-1	CASSQIWTGDHEQYF	TGTGCCAGCAGCCAAATCTGGACAGGGGACCACGAGCAGTACTTC
.	TRBJ2-7	.	TRBV28	CASSLSPGSVEQYF	TGTGCCAGCAGTTTATCTCCAGGCTCGGTCGAGCAGTACTTC
many	TRBJ2-3	.	TRBV5-5	CASSRSSTDTQYF	TGTGCCAGCAGTCGTTCCAGCACAGATACGCAGTATTTT
few	TRBJ2-3	TRBD2	TRBV7-9	CASSLAILGGGTDTQYF	TGTGCCAGCAGCTTAGCGATTCTTGGCGGGGGGACTGATACGCAGTATTTT
.	TRBJ2-1	TRBD1	TRBV30	CAWSATGDEQFF	TGTGCCTGGAGTGCGACAGGGGATGAGCAGTTCTTC
.	TRBJ2-1	.	TRBV2	CASSVSQINEQFF	TGTGCCAGCAGTGTAAGTCAGATCAATGAGCAGTTCTTC
few	TRBJ2-5	.	TRBV29-1	CSVDVLAGETQYF	TGCAGCGTTGATGTCCTAGCTGGAGAGACCCAGTACTTC
few	TRBJ2-2	TRBD2	TRBV4-3	CASSQDLLLAGRTPTGELFF	TGCGCCAGCAGCCAAGACCTACTCCTAGCGGGGAGGACTCCCACCGGGGAGCTGTTTTTT